Listed below are T cell receptor beta chains from one sample, sequenced in a study of blood T cell repertoires in COVID-19. Measured with immunoSEQ multiplex PCR; TCRdb has only the in-frame clones, and not every one. The table includes approximately 69,000 clones, more than 70% detected once. Sequenced material: peripheral blood. The receptors were gathered from a human donor in a cohort sampled during active COVID-19. CDR3s include the opening cysteine and the closing phenylalanine or tryptophan. Each record gives: CDR3 DNA, CDR3 protein, D gene, J gene, clone size, V gene. A D gene is named only where the DNA matches it firmly. Size values are once, few and many counts, or a class for expanded clones, and some rows have none.

DNA: TGTGCCAGCAGCTCCCCCCCAACCTACAATGAGCAGTTCTTC; CDR3: CASSSPPTYNEQFF; D: NA; J: TRBJ2-1; size: few; V: TRBV5-4
DNA: TGTGCCAGCAGTGAAAAAGCGGTCCCTGGGGGGGATGAGCAGTTCTTC; CDR3: CASSEKAVPGGDEQFF; D: TRBD2; J: TRBJ2-1; size: NA; V: TRBV2
DNA: TGTGCCAGCTCGACCGGGACTAGCGGGAGGTCGGAAGAGACCCAGTACTTC; CDR3: CASSTGTSGRSEETQYF; D: TRBD2; J: TRBJ2-5; size: NA; V: TRBV19
DNA: TGTGCCAGCAGCCACTCGGACGGAGGTCAGCCCCAGCATTTT; CDR3: CASSHSDGGQPQHF; D: NA; J: TRBJ1-5; size: NA; V: TRBV3-1/TRBV3-2
DNA: TGCGCCAGCAGCTTGCAGAGGGTCGGGGCCAACGTCCTGACTTTC; CDR3: CASSLQRVGANVLTF; D: NA; J: TRBJ2-6; size: NA; V: TRBV5-1
DNA: TGTGCCAGCAGCTCAATCGGGGCTAGCGGGAGAGAGACCCAGTACTTC; CDR3: CASSSIGASGRETQYF; D: TRBD2; J: TRBJ2-5; size: NA; V: TRBV7-2
DNA: TGTGCCATCAGTGAGTCGACAGGGAACACTGAAGCTTTCTTT; CDR3: CAISESTGNTEAFF; D: NA; J: TRBJ1-1; size: NA; V: TRBV10-3
DNA: TGTGCCAGCAGCCCAGGACTAGCGGGAACAGATACGCAGTATTTT; CDR3: CASSPGLAGTDTQYF; D: TRBD2; J: TRBJ2-3; size: NA; V: TRBV2
DNA: TGTGCCAGCAGTGCTTCCGGGACAGGCCGGTACGGAGAGACCCAGTACTTC; CDR3: CASSASGTGRYGETQYF; D: TRBD1; J: TRBJ2-5; size: NA; V: TRBV25-1
DNA: TGTGCCAGCAGCTTATCCGGACAGGGGGGAATTCAGCCCCAGCATTTT; CDR3: CASSLSGQGGIQPQHF; D: TRBD1; J: TRBJ1-5; size: few; V: TRBV7-2
DNA: TGTGCCAGCAGTAGTTCCCCCCCGGGAGCACAAGAGACCCAGTACTTC; CDR3: CASSSSPPGAQETQYF; D: NA; J: TRBJ2-5; size: once; V: TRBV6-7
DNA: TGTGCCAGCAGCTTTGAAGGGAGTGCAGATACGCAGTATTTT; CDR3: CASSFEGSADTQYF; D: NA; J: TRBJ2-3; size: NA; V: TRBV7-6
DNA: TGTGCCAGCAGTGAAGGGGCGACTAGTAGGGCCAATGAGCAGTTCTTC; CDR3: CASSEGATSRANEQFF; D: NA; J: TRBJ2-1; size: few; V: TRBV25-1
DNA: TGTGCCAGCAGCGTAGCTAGCCAGCTCCAAGAGACCCAGTACTTC; CDR3: CASSVASQLQETQYF; D: NA; J: TRBJ2-5; size: NA; V: TRBV9
DNA: TGTGCCAGTAGTATAGCGGTTAACCCCTGGCCCCAGCATTTT; CDR3: CASSIAVNPWPQHF; D: NA; J: TRBJ1-5; size: NA; V: TRBV19
DNA: TGTGCCAGCAGCTCGATACTAGCGGGAACCTACGAGCAGTACTTC; CDR3: CASSSILAGTYEQYF; D: TRBD2; J: TRBJ2-7; size: NA; V: TRBV6-5
DNA: TGTGCCAGCAGTTTATGGGGGACTAGCGGACACAATGAGCAGTTCTTC; CDR3: CASSLWGTSGHNEQFF; D: TRBD2; J: TRBJ2-1; size: NA; V: TRBV27
DNA: TGTGCCAGCGGGAACAGGGGGTCCTACGAGCAGTACTTC; CDR3: CASGNRGSYEQYF; D: TRBD1; J: TRBJ2-7; size: NA; V: TRBV28
DNA: TGTGCCAGCAGCTTAGAATCCGGCTACGAGCAGTACTTC; CDR3: CASSLESGYEQYF; D: NA; J: TRBJ2-7; size: NA; V: TRBV11-3
DNA: TGTGCCAGCAGTTTTCGGGGACAGGTCATCAACACTGAAGCTTTCTTT; CDR3: CASSFRGQVINTEAFF; D: TRBD1; J: TRBJ1-1; size: NA; V: TRBV28
DNA: TGCGCCAGCAGTGAGATTTTCGGGCAGGGATCTGAAGCTTTCTTT; CDR3: CASSEIFGQGSEAFF; D: NA; J: TRBJ1-1; size: few; V: TRBV10-1
DNA: TGTGCCAGCAGTGAATTAGGGGATTTGGGCACTGAAGCTTTCTTT; CDR3: CASSELGDLGTEAFF; D: NA; J: TRBJ1-1; size: NA; V: TRBV6-1
DNA: TGTGCCAGCAGTGAAGGCGGCAGAAATCAGCCCCAGCATTTT; CDR3: CASSEGGRNQPQHF; D: NA; J: TRBJ1-5; size: once; V: TRBV6-1
DNA: TGTGCCAGCAGCCCACCAGGGGGCAGAAACACTGAAGCTTTCTTT; CDR3: CASSPPGGRNTEAFF; D: TRBD1; J: TRBJ1-1; size: once; V: TRBV7-9
DNA: TGTGCCAGCTCACTTGGGACAGGGGAGACCCAGTACTTC; CDR3: CASSLGTGETQYF; D: TRBD1; J: TRBJ2-5; size: NA; V: TRBV18
DNA: TGTGCCAGCAGTCCCGAGAACCAAGAGACCCAGTACTTC; CDR3: CASSPENQETQYF; D: NA; J: TRBJ2-5; size: NA; V: TRBV7-9
DNA: TGTGCCAGCAGTTTATCAGGTGTAGAGACCCAGTACTTC; CDR3: CASSLSGVETQYF; D: NA; J: TRBJ2-5; size: NA; V: TRBV28
DNA: TGCGCCAGCAGCTCCGGACAGGGAACCACCGGGGAGCTGTTTTTT; CDR3: CASSSGQGTTGELFF; D: TRBD1; J: TRBJ2-2; size: NA; V: TRBV5-1
DNA: TGTGCCTGGAGCCTCGGAGGGGAGGCCGGGGAGCTGTTTTTT; CDR3: CAWSLGGEAGELFF; D: NA; J: TRBJ2-2; size: NA; V: TRBV30
DNA: TGTGCCAGCAGCGGCGGGACTCCATTTAGCTCCTATAATTCACCCCTCCACTTT; CDR3: CASSGGTPFSSYNSPLHF; D: NA; J: TRBJ1-6; size: NA; V: TRBV9
DNA: TGCGCCAGCAGCTGGAAGAGCCAGGGTAATCCTTCCTACGAGCAGTACTTC; CDR3: CASSWKSQGNPSYEQYF; D: NA; J: TRBJ2-7; size: NA; V: TRBV5-1
DNA: TGTGCCAGCAGCCTCCTCGGGGAAAATCAGCCCCAGCATTTT; CDR3: CASSLLGENQPQHF; D: NA; J: TRBJ1-5; size: NA; V: TRBV3-1/TRBV3-2
DNA: TGTGCCAGCAGCTTGGGGGGACAGGGTCTCTACGAGCAGTACTTC; CDR3: CASSLGGQGLYEQYF; D: TRBD1; J: TRBJ2-7; size: NA; V: TRBV5-6
DNA: TGCGCCAGCAGCTTGGTTCCGGGGTACAACAATGAGCAGTTCTTC; CDR3: CASSLVPGYNNEQFF; D: NA; J: TRBJ2-1; size: NA; V: TRBV5-1
DNA: TGTGCCAGCAGCAAACAGGGGGCCGGGGAGCTGTTTTTT; CDR3: CASSKQGAGELFF; D: TRBD1; J: TRBJ2-2; size: NA; V: TRBV25-1
DNA: TGTGCCAGCAGCCAAGAAAGGCAGACAGATCAGCCCCAGCATTTT; CDR3: CASSQERQTDQPQHF; D: NA; J: TRBJ1-5; size: NA; V: TRBV4-2